The sequence of this T cell receptor (beta chain) was determined in a study of blood T cell repertoires in COVID-19. For the study at large: The samples span acute and convalescent COVID-19 from the United States, Italy and Spain. The analysed material was cDNA or gDNA that came from T cells, B-cell-depleted T cells, or PBMCs.

Looked up from germline, CDR1 is LGHNA and CDR2 is YNFKEQ. The length of the CDR3 is 15 residues. J was trimmed by 6 bases and V by 4 bases; bases with no gene match: 6. Authors' methods: Amplifying reference gene primers gave estimates of nucleated cell counts. Some clones are missing from TCRdb's copy, which holds only in-frame ones; the method was immunoSEQ multiplex PCR. Clonal size and the V and J genes are those of that table, whereas D and trimming came from the DNA. This sample has nearly 70,000 clones; approximately 78% occur once, and the top ten carry around 9.7%. The TCR sequence derives from a woman older than 75 with acute or convalescent COVID-19. The rearrangement joins TRBV4-2 to TRBJ2-1, with 10 bases identical to TRBD2. Sequencing used peripheral blood. The CDR3 here is CASSPSGGAGNEQFF. DNA of the CDR3: TGTGCCAGCAGCCCGAGCGGGGGGGCCGGCAATGAGCAGTTCTTC.